The 14 T cell receptor beta chains below come from one sample, sequenced in a study of T cells expressing NK-cell markers. TCRdb reprocessed the 5' RACE reads and reports one entry per CDR3 protein, with no DNA. The table for this sample gives hundreds of thousands of distinct CDR3 sequences. What was sequenced was blood T cells: a sorted CD56 or NKG2C T cell subset, CD4+ or CD8+ T cells, or bulk PBMC T cells (not recorded which). These receptors came from a woman between 18 and 70 years old in good health.

The CDR3: CASSGRGSSGANVLTF. This chain links TRBV6-1 with TRBJ2-6; TCRdb names TRBD1, which stays unverified in the absence of DNA. Per the germline V gene, CDR1 is MNHNS and CDR2 is SASEGT. There are 16 residues in the CDR3.

The chain is built from TRBV12-3 or TRBV12-4 and TRBJ1-1. This CDR3 has 14 residues. CDR3 amino acids: CASSFGGVDTEAFF.

This chain uses TRBV4-1 with TRBJ2-3; TCRdb names TRBD1, which stays unverified in the absence of DNA. The CDR3 spans 17 residues. CDR1 and CDR2 from the germline V gene are MGHRA and YSYEKL. CDR3 sequence: CASSQGTGAPFTDTQYF.

This chain links TRBV14 with TRBJ2-3; TCRdb designates TRBD2, a call that cannot be tested without DNA. From germline, CDR1 is SGHDN and CDR2 FVKESK. There are 15 residues in the CDR3. CDR3 residues: CASSQVVLGGDTQYF.

This chain connects TRBV6-1 to TRBJ1-5. CDR1 and CDR2 from the germline V gene are MNHNS and SASEGT. The CDR3 totals 15 residues. The CDR3 region is CASSEGLSFGQPQHF.

CDR3 region: CASSLWGTGSGTGELFF. The V call is TRBV5-1, the J call TRBJ2-2; there is no DNA to check the TCRdb D call of TRBD1. The CDR3 loop spans 17 amino acids. Germline CDR1 reads SGHRS; CDR2 reads YFSETQ.

The chain employs TRBV5-1 and TRBJ2-7; TCRdb names TRBD2, which stays unverified in the absence of DNA. The CDR3 has 11 residues. Germline loops: CDR1 SGHRS, CDR2 YFSETQ. The CDR3 sequence: CASSSGLAQYF.

The genes are TRBV6-1 and TRBJ2-3. From germline, CDR1 is MNHNS and CDR2 SASEGT. The length of the CDR3 is 13 residues. The chain's CDR3 is CASNQFPTDTQYF.

The rearrangement links TRBV5-4 to TRBJ2-5; the D call of TRBD2 rests on TCRdb alone, since no DNA is present to check it. This CDR3 contains 14 residues. CDR1 is SGHNT and CDR2 is YYREEE in the germline V gene (reference sequence). The CDR3 loop is CASTGGLGEETQYF.

V gene TRBV27 combines with J gene TRBJ2-1. The germline gives CDR1 MNHEY, CDR2 SMNVEV (reference sequence). The CDR3 is made up of 15 amino acids. The chain's CDR3 is CASSISGPSYNEQFF.

The chain joins TRBV4-3 to TRBJ2-3. CDR3 length equals 17 residues. Germline CDR1 reads LGHNA; CDR2 reads YSLEER. CDR3 protein: CASSQVLWDTQRDTQYF.

The chain uses TRBV3-1 and TRBJ1-3. Germline V lookup: CDR1 LGHDT, CDR2 YNNKEL (reference sequence). The CDR3 sequence is 17 residues long. CDR3 sequence reads: CASSQERLLGSGNTIYF.

The V gene is TRBV27, the J gene TRBJ2-3; absent DNA, TCRdb's TRBD2 call cannot be checked. The CDR3 has 17 residues. The V gene's germline CDR1 is MNHEY and CDR2 SMNVEV (reference sequence). The CDR3 sequence is CASSFRLAGAFTDTQYF.

The chain couples TRBV24-1 to TRBJ2-1; TCRdb selects TRBD1, and the lack of DNA leaves this call unchecked. Germline CDR1 is KGHDR and CDR2 is SFDVKD. The CDR3 has 15 residues. The CDR3 spells CATSDLLTGNNEQFF.